A selection of T cell receptor beta chains follows, all from one sample in a study of blood T cell repertoires in COVID-19. Sequencing used immunoSEQ multiplex PCR; TCRdb keeps in-frame clones, though not all of them. The repertoire includes under 150,000 clones, roughly 80% of them detected once, and 3% to 4.5% sits in the top ten. Material for sequencing was peripheral blood. These receptor sequences come from a woman aged 60-75 years with acute or convalescent COVID-19. Each CDR3 is given with its conserved first and last residue. Fields, in order: CDR3 length, J gene, clone size, D gene, V gene, CDR3 DNA, CDR3 protein. D genes are given only for firm matches. Expanded clones are given a class, and other clones once, few, many or no size at all.

14 TRBJ2-7 - - TRBV6-5 TGTGCCAGCAGTTACTCGGGAGTAGTGGTTGAGCAGTACTTC CASSYSGVVVEQYF
16 TRBJ2-7 - - TRBV5-5 TGTGCCAGCAGCTTGGGGGGGGGCCTCCTTCCCTACGAGCAGTACTTC CASSLGGGLLPYEQYF
12 TRBJ2-7 - - TRBV28 TGTGCCAGCAGCTCCGGGGACTGGCCGAGTAACTTC CASSSGDWPSNF
14 TRBJ1-3 - - TRBV28 TGTGCCAGCAGTTTACCCGGCTCTGGAAACACCATATATTTT CASSLPGSGNTIYF
18 TRBJ2-1 - - TRBV24-1 TGTGCCACCAGTGATTTTAACACCTCGCGGATCCTTCCCAATGAGCAGTTCTTC CATSDFNTSRILPNEQFF
13 TRBJ1-2 - - TRBV5-1 TGCGCCAGCAGCTTGAGGACAGACTATGGCTACACCTTC CASSLRTDYGYTF
16 TRBJ1-3 - - TRBV18 TGTGCCAGCTCAAGACTGTCCGTAAGCTCTGGAAACACCATATATTTT CASSRLSVSSGNTIYF
16 TRBJ1-3 - - TRBV27 TGTGCCAGAGGTTCGACGCGGCGGAGCTCTGGAAACACCATATATTTT CARGSTRRSSGNTIYF
15 TRBJ1-2 - - TRBV28 TGTGCCAGCAGTCTGAAGGACAGACTGGGCTATGGCTACACCTTC CASSLKDRLGYGYTF
14 TRBJ2-7 - - TRBV5-1 TGCGCCAGCAGCTCCAGGGTGTCCACCTACGAGCAGTACTTC CASSSRVSTYEQYF
14 TRBJ1-1 - TRBD1 TRBV25-1 TGTGCCAGCAAGGCTCAGGGGGCGCAGACTGAAGCTTTCTTT CASKAQGAQTEAFF
13 TRBJ1-1 - TRBD1 TRBV7-9 TGTGCCGGACAGGGGGCGGGAGTAACTGAAGCTTTCTTT CAGQGAGVTEAFF
15 TRBJ2-7 - TRBD2 TRBV28 TGTGCCAGCAGTTCACCGGGACTAGCGGGAGCCGAGCAGTACTTC CASSSPGLAGAEQYF
16 TRBJ1-5 - TRBD1 TRBV28 TGTGCCAGCAGTTCCGAACAGGGGGCGAGCAATCAGCCCCAGCATTTT CASSSEQGASNQPQHF
15 TRBJ1-5 - TRBD1 TRBV5-8 TGTGCCAGCAGCCCTAGGACAGGGAGCAATCAGCCCCAGCATTTT CASSPRTGSNQPQHF
16 TRBJ2-2 once - TRBV29-1 TGCAGCGTTGAGGGAGGAACGGGAGTACTGGCCGGGGAGCTGTTTTTT CSVEGGTGVLAGELFF
12 TRBJ2-3 - - TRBV30 TGTGCCTGGAGGGAGTGGACAGATACGCAGTATTTT CAWREWTDTQYF
16 TRBJ2-3 few TRBD2 TRBV9 TGTGCCAGCAGCGTAGATCCAGCGGGAGGCACAGATACGCAGTATTTT CASSVDPAGGTDTQYF
15 TRBJ1-2 - TRBD1 TRBV11-2 TGTGCCAGCAGCTTGGGCTCACAGGGGGTGAATGGCTACACCTTC CASSLGSQGVNGYTF
16 TRBJ2-1 - TRBD2 TRBV3-1/TRBV3-2 TGTGCCAGCAGCCAAGGGGCCAGCGGGAGGGCCAATGAGCAGTTCTTC CASSQGASGRANEQFF
15 TRBJ2-5 - TRBD1 TRBV7-2 TGTGCCAGCAGCCCCCGGTCGACAGGGCGCGGGACCCAGTACTTC CASSPRSTGRGTQYF
14 TRBJ2-1 - - TRBV7-3 TGTGCCAGCAGCCCGTGGACTAACTACAATGAGCAGTTCTTC CASSPWTNYNEQFF
15 TRBJ1-4 - - TRBV5-4 TGTGCCAGCAGCTTGGCCGGGGGGCACAATGAAAAACTGTTTTTT CASSLAGGHNEKLFF
14 TRBJ2-5 - - TRBV7-3 TGTGCCAGCAGCGTGGACAGAAATCAAGAGACCCAGTACTTC CASSVDRNQETQYF
13 TRBJ1-2 - - TRBV12-3/TRBV12-4 TGTGCCAGCAGTTTCGGACAGAACTATGGCTACACCTTC CASSFGQNYGYTF
14 TRBJ2-7 - - TRBV28 TGTGCCAGCAGCCTAGGGGCAGGGTACTACGAGCAGTACTTC CASSLGAGYYEQYF
15 TRBJ2-7 - TRBD1 TRBV28 TGTGCCAGCAGACTACAGGGGACCCCCTCCTACGAGCAGTACTTC CASRLQGTPSYEQYF
16 TRBJ2-5 - TRBD2 TRBV7-8 TGTGCCAGCAGCCTAGGGACTAGCGGGAGTCGGGAGACCCAGTACTTC CASSLGTSGSRETQYF
17 TRBJ2-2 - TRBD2 TRBV10-3 TGTGCCATCAAGGGTGAGGTAGCGGGAACGAACACCGGGGAGCTGTTTTTT CAIKGEVAGTNTGELFF
13 TRBJ2-5 few - TRBV5-1 TGCGCCAGCACGGCAGGCCGTAGGGAGACCCAGTACTTC CASTAGRRETQYF
16 TRBJ1-2 once TRBD1 TRBV19 TGTGCCAGTAGTAAAGCCCCGACAGGGGTGAACTATGGCTACACCTTC CASSKAPTGVNYGYTF
13 TRBJ1-2 - TRBD1 TRBV28 TGTGCCAGCAGGCCGGGACAGAGCTATGGCTACACCTTC CASRPGQSYGYTF
14 TRBJ2-7 - - TRBV2 TGTGCCAGCAGTTATCGGACAGCCTCCTACGAGCAGTATTTC CASSYRTASYEQYF
14 TRBJ1-1 - - TRBV7-6 TGTGCCAGCAGCCCTAGTGAGTCCAACACTGAAGCTTTCTTT CASSPSESNTEAFF
13 TRBJ2-3 once - TRBV5-1 TGCGCCAGCGTGGGGCAGGGGTCAGATACGCAGTATTTT CASVGQGSDTQYF
12 TRBJ2-5 - - TRBV5-4 TGTGCCAGCAGCTCGTACCAAGAGACCCAGTACTTC CASSSYQETQYF
13 TRBJ2-7 - TRBD2 TRBV6-5 TGTGCCAGCAGGACTAGCGGGAGAGGCGAGCAGTACTTC CASRTSGRGEQYF
13 TRBJ2-2 - - TRBV11-2 TGTGCCAGCAGACTATTAGGGGCCGGGGAGCTGTTTTTT CASRLLGAGELFF
13 TRBJ2-5 once - TRBV18 TGTGCCAGCTCACGGCGGGCGCCAGAGACCCAGTACTTC CASSRRAPETQYF
14 TRBJ2-2 - - TRBV5-1 TGCGCCAGCAGCACAGGACAATACACCGGGGAGCTGTTTTTT CASSTGQYTGELFF